One sample yielded the 16 T cell receptor beta chains listed below, sequenced in a study of molecular identifiers for immune sequencing clone quantification. TCRdb recomputed calls from the PCR reads with MiXCR, one row per CDR3 protein. This table holds hundreds of thousands of distinct CDR3 sequences, roughly 25% found once. Sequences were obtained from naive CD8+ T cells from blood, with Jurkat cell RNA spiked in. Subset described: FACS-sorted CD8+CD4-CCR7+CD45RA+ naive T cells. These receptors all stem from a human donor in good health. Some libraries in this study had Jurkat cell RNA spiked in.

This clonotype showed up many times. The chain combines TRBV29-1 with TRBJ2-3; 9 bases match TRBD2. The CDR3 consists of 15 residues. Germline V gene sequence: CDR1 SQVTM, CDR2 ANQGSEA. V lost 3 bases, J lost 2 bases, and 6 bases stayed unmatched. CDR3 sequence reads: CSVDPTSGSTDTQYF. The CDR3 DNA reads TGCAGCGTTGACCCGACTAGCGGATCCACAGATACGCAGTATTTT.

This clonotype was seen at least ten times. The V and J genes are TRBV7-2 and TRBJ2-7; no clear D. CDR1 is SGHTA and CDR2 is FQGNSA in the germline V gene. The CDR3 totals 13 residues. Trimming cost V 4 bases and J 3 bases, with 10 bases left between them. CDR3 sequence: CASSSFGGYEQYF. CDR3 nucleotide sequence: TGTGCCAGCAGCTCCTTTGGCGGCTACGAGCAGTACTTC.

Many counts were recorded for this clonotype. The CDR3 sequence is CASSLSLSGSSTDTQYF. CDR3 sequence (DNA): TGTGCCAGCAGCTTGTCACTGTCAGGGTCTAGCACAGATACGCAGTATTTT. The chain employs TRBV7-9 and TRBJ2-3, with a weak D call TRBD1 (5 bases). V was shortened by 3 bases and J by 0 bases, with 16 bases between the two germline ends. In germline, CDR1 is SEHNR, CDR2 FQNEAQ (reference sequence). The CDR3 runs 17 residues.

The sample holds a few counts of this clonotype. The chain couples TRBV28 to TRBJ2-2; a possible D gene is TRBD2 (5 bases). This CDR3 region has 15 residues. The germline V gene encodes CDR1 MDHEN and CDR2 SYDVKM. V was cut by 2 bases and J by 5 bases, with 12 bases left in between. CDR3 nucleotides: TGTGCCAGCAGTTTAGTGCCTAGAGGGACCGGGGAGCTGTTTTTT. Protein: CASSLVPRGTGELFF. The full variable domain, rest sourced from reference TRBV28 and TRBJ2-2, is DVKVTQSSRYLVKRTGEKVFLECVQDMDHENMFWYRQDPGLGLRLIYFSYDVKMKEKGDIPEGYSVSREKKERFSLILESASTNQTSMYLCASSLVPRGTGELFFGEGSRLTVL.

The chain has TRBV12-2 and TRBJ2-3; TRBD1 reflects the table's D call only, with no check against the DNA. TRBV12-2 is reported as a pseudogene. This CDR3 comprises 16 residues. This chain's CDR3 is CASRSRWDSHTDTQYF. CDR3 DNA sequence: TGTGCAAGTCGCTCCCGGTGGGACAGCCACACAGATACGCAGTATTTT.

In its sample, this clonotype was seen a few times. This chain connects TRBV7-9 to TRBJ1-6; TRBD1 is a possible D gene (5 bases). The CDR3 length is 12 residues. CDR1 and CDR2 (germline): SEHNR, FQNEAQ (reference sequence). Trimming pared 6 bases from V and 10 bases from J, leaving 10 bases between. The DNA of the CDR3 is TGTGCCAGCAGGGACATAGGATCACCCCTCCACTTT. Translated, it gives CASRDIGSPLHF.

On this clonotype itself: The junction departs from germline at one end; a sequencing error may be responsible. J is TRBJ2-1 and V is TRBV5-1, with 10 positions matching TRBD2. This CDR3 comprises 16 residues. Germline V gene lookup returns CDR1 SGHRS and CDR2 YFSETQ. The CDR3 sequence is CASSELAGGSYNGQFF. CDR3 sequence (DNA): TGCGCCAGCAGCGAATTAGCGGGGGGTTCCTACAATGGGCAGTTCTTC.

The chain couples TRBV7-2 to TRBJ2-7, with TRBD2 identical over 9 bases. The CDR3 totals 18 residues. The V gene end was trimmed by 5 bases and the J gene end by 3 bases; junction bases not matched to a gene: 17. Germline CDR1 and CDR2: SGHTA and FQGNSA. CDR3 protein: CASSPEGAGGYRSYEQYF. For the CDR3, the DNA is TGTGCCAGCAGCCCGGAAGGGGCGGGAGGGTATAGGAGCTACGAGCAGTACTTC.

This clonotype was found a few times. The chain combines TRBV20-1 with TRBJ2-7, with 12 bases that match TRBD1. Germline lookup yields CDR1 DFQATT and CDR2 SNEGSKA (reference sequence). V lost 1 base to trimming and J lost 4 bases; unmatched junction nucleotides: 5. This CDR3 comprises 15 residues. CDR3 protein: CSARVTGQGAYEQYF. Written as DNA, the CDR3 is TGCAGTGCTAGAGTTACGGGACAGGGGGCTTACGAGCAGTACTTC.

This clonotype was seen more than once but under ten times. The chain uses TRBV7-9 and TRBJ1-1; tentatively, D is TRBD1 (5 bases). Per germline, CDR1 SEHNR and CDR2 FQNEAQ (reference sequence). This CDR3 is built from 16 residues. V shed 5 bases and J shed 6 bases, with 22 bases lying between them. Written as DNA, the CDR3 is TGTGCCAGCAGCCCTCCTCGACAGTGGCTAAACCCTGAAGCTTTCTTT. This translates into CASSPPRQWLNPEAFF.

This clonotype was detected only a few times. V and J are TRBV4-3 and TRBJ2-1, with D perhaps TRBD2 (6 bases). Trimming pared 0 bases from V and 3 bases from J, leaving 15 bases between. In germline, CDR1 is LGHNA, CDR2 YSLEER. The CDR3 covers 17 residues. The CDR3 loop is CASSQDSYRGYYNEQFF. Here the CDR3 DNA reads TGCGCCAGCAGCCAAGATAGCTACCGGGGGTACTACAATGAGCAGTTCTTC.

This clonotype was picked up many times. The V and J genes are TRBV12-3 or TRBV12-4 and TRBJ1-5, with D perhaps TRBD1 (6 bases). The CDR3 runs 16 residues. Deletions cut 2 bases from V and 3 bases from J, with 14 bases between. The CDR3 coding sequence is TGTGCCAGCAGTTTATTCAGGGGAGGGAACAATCAGCCCCAGCATTTT. This codes for CASSLFRGGNNQPQHF.

This sequence joins TRBV20-1 and TRBJ1-5; D is ambiguous. Germline V lookup: CDR1 DFQATT, CDR2 SNEGSKA (reference sequence). The CDR3 loop spans 17 amino acids. V was clipped by 0 bases and J by 0 bases, with 15 bases between them. The CDR3 region is CSARDVENPYSNQPQHF. The CDR3 region has the DNA TGCAGTGCTAGAGATGTGGAAAACCCTTATAGCAATCAGCCCCAGCATTTT.

The V gene is TRBV6-2 or TRBV6-3, the J gene TRBJ2-7, with D possibly matching TRBD1 (6 bases). V shed 6 bases and J shed 0 bases, with 15 bases lying between them. The CDR3 covers 15 residues. CDR1 MNHEY and CDR2 SVGEGT come from the germline V gene. CDR3 region: CASSRVRDNSYEQYF. For the CDR3, the DNA is TGTGCCAGCAGCCGAGTCCGGGACAACTCCTACGAGCAGTACTTC.

This clonotype was seen ten or more times. The J gene is TRBJ1-2, the V gene TRBV29-1; a possible D gene is TRBD1 (6 bases). The germline V gene encodes CDR1 SQVTM and CDR2 ANQGSEA. The CDR3 runs to 11 residues. Between the trimmed V and J ends, which lost 7 bases and 6 bases, there was a span of 12 bases. Here the CDR3 reads CSATGQNGYTF. CDR3 in DNA: TGCAGCGCAACAGGACAGAATGGCTACACCTTC.

Concerning this clonotype: A much larger clone differs from this one at a single base, so this may be a read error. CDR3 coding DNA: TGTGCCAGCAGCTCGGTTGAGGGTAACACTGAAGCTTTCTTT. Residues: CASSSVEGNTEAFF. This rearrangement joins TRBV5-6 to TRBJ1-1; no clear D. Germline V gene sequence: CDR1 SGHDT, CDR2 YYEEEE. V was shortened by 3 bases and J by 2 bases, with 11 bases between the two germline ends. This CDR3 contains 14 residues.